This passage covers 26 T cell receptor beta chains from one sample sequenced in a study of blood T cell repertoires in COVID-19. Method: immunoSEQ multiplex PCR; TCRdb's copy keeps in-frame clones and lacks some. Altogether approximately 200,000 clones are present, about 85% being singletons, with the ten largest covering approximately 18%. The sample taken for sequencing was PBMCs or T cells enriched from blood (not recorded which). The source of these receptors is a man aged 40-55 years who had recovered from COVID-19.

In this sample, this clone turned up once. The rearrangement joins TRBV5-1 to TRBJ2-7; D gene ambiguous. V lost 4 bases and J 2 bases, leaving 7 bases between the germline ends. The CDR3 extends over 12 amino acids. Germline V gene lookup returns CDR1 SGHRS and CDR2 YFSETQ. The CDR3 loop reads CASSTDTYEQYF. In nucleotides, the CDR3 is TGCGCCAGCAGCACAGATACCTACGAGCAGTACTTC.

This chain uses TRBV6-2 or TRBV6-3 with TRBJ2-1; possibly TRBD2 for D (5 bases). The CDR3 sequence is 14 residues long. The V gene lost 0 bases and the J gene lost 7 bases, with 10 bases spanning the gap. Germline loops: CDR1 MNHEY, CDR2 SVGEGT. CDR3 nucleotide sequence: TGTGCCAGCAGTTACTCGGCGGGCCCTAATGAGCAGTTCTTC. Its protein product is CASSYSAGPNEQFF.

The CDR3 protein is CASSLSGRGPDTQYF. The CDR3 DNA reads as TGTGCCAGCAGCCTTAGCGGGAGGGGCCCAGATACGCAGTATTTT. J is TRBJ2-3 and V is TRBV6-6; 11 nucleotides line up with TRBD2. Germline CDR1 is MNHNY and CDR2 is SVGAGI (reference sequence). The V segment lost 6 bases and the J segment 4 bases; nucleotides outside the gene matches: 6. This CDR3 contains 15 residues.

This chain joins TRBV7-6 and TRBJ2-2; D not certain. The V end was cut by 5 bases, the J end by 4 bases, with 11 bases between. The CDR3 extends over 14 amino acids. Germline-derived CDR1 and CDR2 are SGHVS and FNYEAQ. CDR3 bases: TGTGCCAGCAGCCTACGGCCTAGCACCGGGGAGCTGTTTTTT. It yields the protein CASSLRPSTGELFF.

This chain connects TRBV6-5 to TRBJ1-2; tentatively, D is TRBD1 (6 bases). Trimming removed 6 bases at V and 1 base at J, with 15 bases between. The CDR3 spans 15 residues. Germline assignment: CDR1 MNHEY and CDR2 SVGAGI. CDR3 loop: CASSQRGGFNYGYTF. CDR3 in DNA: TGTGCCAGCAGCCAAAGGGGGGGGTTTAACTATGGCTACACCTTC.

The chain employs TRBV28 and TRBJ1-5; unclear D gene. The germline V gene has CDR1 MDHEN and CDR2 SYDVKM. This CDR3 spans 12 amino acids. Trimming shortened V by 4 bases and J by 7 bases, and 8 bases separated the two germline ends. CDR3 sequence (DNA): TGTGCCAGCAGTTCCGGGGAACAGCCCCAGCATTTT. Protein product: CASSSGEQPQHF.

V gene TRBV4-1 combines with J gene TRBJ1-1, with D hard to call. Germline V CDR1 and CDR2: MGHRA, YSYEKL. The CDR3 length is 15 residues. V was clipped by 1 base and J by 2 bases, with 11 bases between them. CDR3 protein: CASSQGPRGNTEAFF. In DNA, the CDR3 is TGCGCCAGCAGCCAAGGGCCAAGAGGAAACACTGAAGCTTTCTTT.

This clone has just one count. The genes are TRBV11-2 and TRBJ2-1, with D hard to call. Trimming took 0 bases from V and 8 from J, leaving 11 bases between them. The CDR3 has 14 residues. Germline CDR1 reads SGHAT; CDR2 reads FQNNGV. The CDR3 protein is CASSLDNSIDEQFF. As DNA, the CDR3 is TGTGCCAGCAGCTTAGATAATAGCATAGATGAGCAGTTCTTC. Variable domain in full (rest from reference TRBV11-2 and TRBJ2-1): EAGVAQSPRYKIIEKRQSVAFWCNPISGHATLYWYQQILGQGPKLLIQFQNNGVVDDSQLPKDRFSAERLKGVDSTLKIQPAKLEDSAVYLCASSLDNSIDEQFFGPGTRLTVL.

This rearrangement joins TRBV2 to TRBJ1-2, with 8 nucleotides matching TRBD1. CDR3 size: 16 residues. The V gene's germline CDR1 is SNHLY and CDR2 FYNNEI. V shed 0 bases and J 4 bases; nucleotides not matched to a gene: 7. The CDR3 is CASSEARVGQAYGYTF. Written as DNA, the CDR3 is TGTGCCAGCAGTGAAGCGCGGGTGGGACAGGCCTATGGCTACACCTTC.

This chain links TRBV30 with TRBJ2-3; a weak D match, TRBD2 (6 bases). CDR3 length equals 16 residues. Germline V CDR1 and CDR2: GTSNPN, SVGIG (reference sequence). The V end lost 1 base, the J end lost 4 bases, and 18 bases lay between the germline ends. The CDR3: CAWSGVLRPGADTQYF. The DNA of the CDR3 is TGTGCCTGGAGTGGGGTTCTCCGCCCGGGGGCAGATACGCAGTATTTT.

The chain uses TRBV19 and TRBJ1-4; D possibly corresponds to TRBD1 (5 bases). The CDR3 has 14 residues. Trimming left V 6 bases short and J 7 bases short, with 15 bases between. Germline lookup yields CDR1 LNHDA and CDR2 SQIVND (reference sequence). The DNA of the CDR3 is TGTGCCAGTAGACGCCAGGGCTCCGGTGAAAAACTGTTTTTT. Translating it yields CASRRQGSGEKLFF.

The chain couples TRBV3-1 (or the pseudogene TRBV3-2) to TRBJ2-1; 10 bases agree with TRBD2. The germline gives CDR1 LGHDT, CDR2 YNNKEL (reference sequence). V lost 4 bases and J lost 4; bases outside the gene matches: 4. The CDR3 totals 15 residues. The CDR3 region has the DNA TGTGCCAGCAGCCCCACAGCGGGAGGGTACAATGAGCAGTTCTTC. It is translated as CASSPTAGGYNEQFF.

The rearrangement links TRBV19 to TRBJ2-2; D perhaps matches TRBD1 (6 bases). Germline V gene lookup returns CDR1 LNHDA and CDR2 SQIVND (reference sequence). The CDR3 contains 15 residues. V lost 5 bases and J 7 bases, leaving 17 bases between the germline ends. CDR3 bases: TGTGCCAGTAGTCGATTAGGGGGAAGGGTCGGGGAGCTGTTTTTT. Translation gives CASSRLGGRVGELFF.

V gene TRBV19 combines with J gene TRBJ2-7; 7 bases are shared with TRBD1. The germline CDR1 and CDR2 sequences are LNHDA and SQIVND (reference sequence). V dropped 3 bases and J dropped 3; count of bases not matched to a gene: 5. The CDR3 runs to 14 residues. CDR3 sequence: CASSIQDRYYEQYF. The CDR3 DNA is TGTGCCAGTAGTATCCAGGACAGGTACTACGAGCAGTACTTC. The full variable domain, in which reference TRBV19 and TRBJ2-7 provide the parts outside the CDR3, is DGGITQSPKYLFRKEGQNVTLSCEQNLNHDAMYWYRQDPGQGLRLIYYSQIVNDFQKGDIAEGYSVSREKKESFPLTVTSAQKNPTAFYLCASSIQDRYYEQYFGPGTRLTVT.

This clone has ten or more counts. The chain couples TRBV11-3 to TRBJ2-7; a possible D gene is TRBD2 (5 bases). V gave up 4 bases and J gave up 2 bases, with 15 bases separating them. CDR1 and CDR2 (germline): SGHNT, YENEEA. The CDR3 runs to 15 residues. The CDR3 DNA reads as TGTGCCAGCAGCTCGGCGGGTCGACTGACCTACGAGCAGTACTTC. The encoded protein is CASSSAGRLTYEQYF.

The chain combines TRBV19 with TRBJ2-7; D perhaps matches TRBD1 (6 bases). The CDR3 totals 11 residues. Deletions cut 4 bases from V and 6 bases from J, with 7 bases between. The V gene's germline CDR1 is LNHDA and CDR2 SQIVND (reference sequence). The CDR3 sequence is CASSTQGEQYF. Written as DNA, the CDR3 is TGTGCCAGTAGTACACAGGGCGAGCAGTACTTC.

This clone was observed many times. This chain uses TRBV6-4 with TRBJ2-1, with TRBD2 identical over 8 bases. The CDR3 has 15 amino acids. Germline V lookup: CDR1 MRHNA, CDR2 SNTAGT. With 3 bases clipped from V and 5 bases from J, the junction kept 6 bases outside the gene matches. CDR3 in DNA: TGTGCCAGCAGTGAGGGACTAGAGAATAACAATGAGCAGTTCTTC. Residues: CASSEGLENNNEQFF.

There are many counts of this clone. The chain links TRBV6-5 to TRBJ1-2; TRBD1 might be the D (6 bases). CDR1 MNHEY and CDR2 SVGAGI come from the germline V gene. The CDR3 sequence is 14 residues long. Trimming removed 6 bases at V and 6 bases at J, with 17 bases between. CDR3 sequence reads: CASSPFGGAHGYTF. The CDR3 bases are TGTGCCAGCAGCCCGTTTGGGGGCGCCCATGGCTACACCTTC.

A single count supports this clone. The gene calls are TRBV12-5 and TRBJ2-1; no clear D gene. V shed 3 bases and J shed 0 bases, with 21 bases lying between them. Germline loops: CDR1 LGHNT, CDR2 FRNRAP. This CDR3 contains 19 residues. The CDR3 here is CASGFLLIGTSLSYNEQFF. The CDR3 nucleotides read TGTGCTAGTGGTTTTCTCCTAATTGGTACCTCCCTCTCCTACAATGAGCAGTTCTTC.

The rearrangement links TRBV5-1 to TRBJ1-2; D might be TRBD1 (5 bases). The germline V and J ends were trimmed by 3 bases and 6 bases, with 15 bases remaining between them. This CDR3 is built from 14 residues. Germline V gene sequence: CDR1 SGHRS, CDR2 YFSETQ. The CDR3 sequence: CASSSGGRGDGYTF. The DNA of the CDR3 is TGCGCCAGCAGCTCCGGAGGACGGGGGGATGGCTACACCTTC.

The chain carries TRBV2 and TRBJ1-5; unclear D gene. Per germline, CDR1 SNHLY and CDR2 FYNNEI. V lost 4 bases, J lost 1 base, and 5 bases lay in between. This CDR3 is 13 amino acids long. This chain's CDR3 is CASSVQSNQPQHF. Written as DNA, the CDR3 is TGTGCCAGCAGTGTTCAGAGCAATCAGCCCCAGCATTTT.

The chain employs TRBV7-2 and TRBJ2-3, with D tentatively TRBD1 (5 bases). Germline CDR1 reads SGHTA; CDR2 reads FQGNSA. CDR3 length: 15 amino acids. V lost 2 bases to trimming and J lost 2 bases, with 11 bases between them. CDR3 DNA sequence: TGTGCCAGCAGCTTAATGGACACTTACACAGATACGCAGTATTTT. It translates to CASSLMDTYTDTQYF. The full variable domain, with the rest looked up from reference TRBV7-2 and TRBJ2-3, is GAGVSQSPSNKVTEKGKDVELRCDPISGHTALYWYRQSLGQGLEFLIYFQGNSAPDKSGLPSDRFSAERTGGSVSTLTIQRTQQEDSAVYLCASSLMDTYTDTQYFGPGTRLTVL.

The chain joins TRBV28 to TRBJ2-2, with TRBD1 identical over 9 bases. CDR1 is MDHEN and CDR2 is SYDVKM in the germline V gene. V shed 6 bases, J shed 3 bases, and the junction held 5 bases outside the gene matches. This CDR3 is 15 amino acids long. This CDR3 reads CASRQGARYTGELFF. The CDR3 DNA follows: TGTGCCAGCAGACAGGGGGCGCGGTACACCGGGGAGCTGTTTTTT. The variable domain in full, with the rest retrieved from reference TRBV28 and TRBJ2-2, is DVKVTQSSRYLVKRTGEKVFLECVQDMDHENMFWYRQDPGLGLRLIYFSYDVKMKEKGDIPEGYSVSREKKERFSLILESASTNQTSMYLCASRQGARYTGELFFGEGSRLTVL.

This sequence joins TRBV19 and TRBJ1-6; no reliable D call. There are 16 residues in the CDR3. The germline CDR1 and CDR2 sequences are LNHDA and SQIVND (reference sequence). V lost 3 bases and J 0 bases, leaving 9 bases between the germline ends. The CDR3 loop is CASSIWASSYNSPLHF. The CDR3 bases are TGTGCCAGTAGTATTTGGGCGAGCTCCTATAATTCACCCCTCCACTTT.

V is TRBV5-5 and J is TRBJ2-7; 9 positions agree with TRBD1. Germline V gene sequence: CDR1 SGHKS, CDR2 YYEKEE (reference sequence). The CDR3 has 15 amino acids. Trimming at V came to 4 bases and at J to 3 bases, leaving 8 bases not matched to a gene. This CDR3 reads CASSPTTGGVYEQYF. CDR3 sequence (DNA): TGTGCCAGCAGCCCGACGACAGGGGGAGTCTACGAGCAGTACTTC.

V and J are TRBV29-1 and TRBJ1-5; 10 bases agree with TRBD1. J gave up 4 bases and V 6 bases, and 3 bases lay outside the gene matches. The CDR3 loop spans 13 amino acids. Germline V gene sequence: CDR1 SQVTM, CDR2 ANQGSEA. The CDR3 spells CSVGGQGNQPQHF. The CDR3 bases are TGCAGCGTGGGGGGACAGGGGAATCAGCCCCAGCATTTT.